This T cell receptor (beta chain) was captured by sequencing in a study of T cells after yellow fever vaccination. Study overall: The SMART-Seq v4 Ultra Low Input method served to prepare the low-cell-number fractions. Overall study results and limits: A secondary response was less intense yet reached its peak sooner, at day 5 versus 15. Within FACS-sorted repertoires, abundant clonotypes contaminating from the bulk population could be present.

Trimming removed 10 bases from V and 1 base from J; junction bases left unmatched: 2. This CDR3 spans 13 amino acids. Germline assignment: CDR1 LGHNA and CDR2 YSLEER. This clonotype was seen more than once but under ten times. Antigen: not known. The 5'RACE template-switching step produced TCR cDNA and added a universal primer site and UMIs. Using its own MiXCR run on the 5' RACE reads, TCRdb lists one record per CDR3 protein. The sample includes a few hundred thousand distinct CDR3 sequences, 10% to 15% of them seen just once. The V and J genes are TRBV4-3 and TRBJ2-3, with 10 bases identical to TRBD1. This TCR was recovered from a man aged 30 to 45 who received the YFV17D yellow fever vaccine. The sequencing used CD4+ T cells sorted from PBMCs, collected 45 days after the yellow fever booster vaccination. CDR3 loop: CAIGTGGTDTQYF. The CDR3 region has the DNA TGCGCCATCGGGACAGGGGGCACAGATACGCAGTATTTT.